The present TCR beta chain was sequenced within a study of beta chain features in type 1 diabetes. Study-wide results and caveats: It was among patients, rather than healthy donors, that naive, central memory and Treg TCRB repertoires appeared more similar. Any role of HLA type in TCRB rearrangement remained unresolved here.

The junction had 7 bases not matched to a gene; V was cut back by 4 bases and J by 1 base. This CDR3 is 15 amino acids long. Germline CDR1 reads SGHDT; CDR2 reads YYEEEE. With regard to this clone: As yet, its antigen is unknown.

As every portion of the isolated RNA was reverse transcribed, the sequencing read expressed TCRB transcripts. Several million reads per sample on average were obtained from naive, central memory and regulatory T cell samples. Method: immunoSEQ multiplex PCR; TCRdb's copy keeps in-frame clones and lacks some. This sample has approximately 160,000 clones, with less than 9.5% found just once. The sequenced sample was central memory CD4+ T cells from blood. This receptor was taken from a man in his late teens or twenties in good health. The V and J genes are TRBV5-6 and TRBJ2-7; the match to TRBD2 covers 8 bases. CDR3 sequence reads: CASSPGGMLSYEQYF. CDR3 coding DNA: TGTGCCAGCAGCCCGGGAGGGATGTTGTCCTACGAGCAGTACTTC.